The clone carrying this T cell receptor (beta chain) turned up a few times. An end of the junction differs from the germline gene, which may be a read error. For the second PCR, which ran for roughly 7 to 11 cycles, a sample-barcoded 5' primer and a J-beta primer mix were used. TCRdb passed the 5' RACE reads through MiXCR, listing each CDR3 protein once. The repertoire consists of under 1,100,000 distinct CDR3 sequences, with approximately 26% occurring once and the leading ten covering less than 0.85%. This entry comes from a study of blood T cells in healthy people across ages. The germline CDR1 and CDR2 sequences are SGHTA and FQGNSA. The CDR3 consists of 16 residues. These data also featured in a second study, about T cells of mothers and their children.

The gene calls are TRBV7-2 and TRBJ2-3; D possibly corresponds to TRBD2 (5 bases). The sequenced sample was blood. The source of this sequence is a girl aged 2-10 years in good health. CDR3: CAGSPAAAEGADTQCF. The CDR3 region has the DNA TGTGCCGGCAGCCCGGCAGCGGCAGAGGGAGCAGATACGCAGTGTTTT. Combining the CDR3 with reference TRBV7-2 and TRBJ2-3 gives the whole variable domain GAGVSQSPSNKVTEKGKDVELRCDPISGHTALYWYRQSLGQGLEFLIYFQGNSAPDKSGLPSDRFSAERTGGSVSTLTIQRTQQEDSAVYLCAGSPAAAEGADTQCFGPGTRLTVL.